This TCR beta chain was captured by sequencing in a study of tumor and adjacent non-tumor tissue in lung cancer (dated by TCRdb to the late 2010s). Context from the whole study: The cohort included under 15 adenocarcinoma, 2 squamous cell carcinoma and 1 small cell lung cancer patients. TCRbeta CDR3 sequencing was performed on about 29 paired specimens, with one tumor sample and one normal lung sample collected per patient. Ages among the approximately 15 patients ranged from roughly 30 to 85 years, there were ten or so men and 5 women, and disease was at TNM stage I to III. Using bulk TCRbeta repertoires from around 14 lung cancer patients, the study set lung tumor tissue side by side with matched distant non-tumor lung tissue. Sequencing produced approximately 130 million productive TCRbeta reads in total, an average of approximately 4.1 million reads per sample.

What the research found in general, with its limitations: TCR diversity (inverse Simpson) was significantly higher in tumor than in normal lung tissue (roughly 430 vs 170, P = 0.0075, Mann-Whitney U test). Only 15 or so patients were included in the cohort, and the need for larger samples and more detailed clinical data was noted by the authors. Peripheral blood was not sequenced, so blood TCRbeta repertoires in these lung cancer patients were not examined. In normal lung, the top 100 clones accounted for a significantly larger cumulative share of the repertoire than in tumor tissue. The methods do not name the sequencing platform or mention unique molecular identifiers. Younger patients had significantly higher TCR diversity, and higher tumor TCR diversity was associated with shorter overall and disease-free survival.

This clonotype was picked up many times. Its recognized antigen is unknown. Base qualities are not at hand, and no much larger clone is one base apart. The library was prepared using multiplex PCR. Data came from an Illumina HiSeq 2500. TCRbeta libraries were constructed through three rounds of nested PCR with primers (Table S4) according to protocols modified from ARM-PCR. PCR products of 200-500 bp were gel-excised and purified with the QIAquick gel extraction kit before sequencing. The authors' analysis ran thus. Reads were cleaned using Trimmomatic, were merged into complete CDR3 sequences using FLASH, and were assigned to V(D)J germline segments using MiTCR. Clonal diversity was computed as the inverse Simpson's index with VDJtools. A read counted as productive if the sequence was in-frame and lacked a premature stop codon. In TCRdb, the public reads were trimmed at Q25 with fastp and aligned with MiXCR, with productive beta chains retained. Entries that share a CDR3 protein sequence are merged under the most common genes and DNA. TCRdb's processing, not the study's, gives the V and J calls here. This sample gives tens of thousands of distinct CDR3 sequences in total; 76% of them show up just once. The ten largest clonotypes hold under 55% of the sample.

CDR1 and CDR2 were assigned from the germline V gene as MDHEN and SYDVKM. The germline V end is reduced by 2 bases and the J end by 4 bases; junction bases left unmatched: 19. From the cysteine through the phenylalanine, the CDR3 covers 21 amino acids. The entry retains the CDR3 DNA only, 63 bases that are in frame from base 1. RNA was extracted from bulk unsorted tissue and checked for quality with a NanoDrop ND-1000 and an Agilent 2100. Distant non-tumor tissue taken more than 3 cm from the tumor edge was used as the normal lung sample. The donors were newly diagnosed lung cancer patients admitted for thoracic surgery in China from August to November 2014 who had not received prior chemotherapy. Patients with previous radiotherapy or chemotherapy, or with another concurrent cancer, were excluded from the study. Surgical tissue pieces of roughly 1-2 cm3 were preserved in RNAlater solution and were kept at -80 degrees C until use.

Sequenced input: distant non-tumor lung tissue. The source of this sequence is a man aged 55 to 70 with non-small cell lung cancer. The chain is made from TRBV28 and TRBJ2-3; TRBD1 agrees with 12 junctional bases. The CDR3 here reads CASSLGPGQGALREAADTQYF. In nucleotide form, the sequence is TGTGCCAGCAGTTTAGGGCCGGGACAGGGGGCCCTCCGAGAAGCGGCAGATACGCAGTATTTT.